Each of the 18 T cell receptor beta chains below was sequenced from the same sample in a study of radiation and T cells in renal cell carcinoma. Measured with immunoSEQ multiplex PCR; TCRdb has only the in-frame clones, and not every one. The data show more than 20,000 clones, 80% seen once. Time point denoted: baseline pretreatment blood. As for treatment: 15 Gy SBRT to primary tumor, nephrectomy 4 weeks later. The input for sequencing was blood, taken from a patient whose treatment included radiotherapy and nephrectomy. These receptors were obtained from a man aged 55 to 70 with renal cell carcinoma.

The V and J genes are TRBV9 and TRBJ2-7; TRBD1 aligns across 8 bases. The CDR3 extends over 14 amino acids. The V and J ends lost 4 bases and 1 base, in that order; junction bases with no gene match: 4. In germline, CDR1 is SGDLS, CDR2 YYNGEE. This CDR3 reads CASSTRDRSYEQYF. The CDR3 DNA reads as TGTGCCAGCAGCACCCGGGACAGGTCCTACGAGCAGTACTTC.

The chain uses TRBV5-1 and TRBJ2-7; D may be TRBD1 (6 bases). Germline loops: CDR1 SGHRS, CDR2 YFSETQ. Between the trimmed V and J ends, which lost 0 bases and 0 bases, there was a span of 10 bases. The CDR3 runs to 15 residues. The CDR3 bases are TGCGCCAGCAGCTTGGGGGGGACACCCTCCTACGAGCAGTACTTC. It translates to CASSLGGTPSYEQYF.

This sequence joins TRBV18 and TRBJ2-1; D not resolved. The CDR3 has 15 amino acids. The germline gives CDR1 KGHSH, CDR2 LQKENI. V lost 0 bases and J lost 0, with 6 bases in between. The CDR3 region is CASSPPGSSYNEQFF. The CDR3 bases are TGTGCCAGCTCACCACCTGGAAGCTCCTACAATGAGCAGTTCTTC.

This chain links TRBV10-3 with TRBJ1-1; TRBD1 aligns across 7 bases. CDR1 is ENHRY, CDR2 SYGVKD, per germline. This CDR3 is 13 amino acids long. With 7 bases clipped from V and 0 bases from J, the junction kept 2 bases outside the gene matches. The CDR3 reads CAIKGQMNTEAFF. The DNA of the CDR3 is TGTGCCATCAAGGGACAGATGAACACTGAAGCTTTCTTT.

The V gene is TRBV27, the J gene TRBJ2-7; D not resolved. The CDR3 contains 11 residues. The V and J ends lost 3 bases and 2 bases respectively, with 2 bases between them. From germline, CDR1 is MNHEY and CDR2 SMNVEV (reference sequence). CDR3 sequence: CASSFPYEQYF. CDR3 nucleotide sequence: TGTGCCAGCAGTTTTCCCTACGAGCAGTACTTC.

The rearrangement uses TRBV5-6 and TRBJ2-7; D gene uncertain. V was cut by 1 base and J by 6 bases, with 11 bases left in between. The germline CDR1 and CDR2 sequences are SGHDT and YYEEEE. The CDR3 is 13 residues long. CDR3 sequence: CASSLNGPTEQYF. The CDR3 region has the DNA TGTGCCAGCAGCTTGAATGGTCCCACCGAGCAGTACTTC.

This chain joins TRBV6-1 and TRBJ2-7; TRBD1 is a possible D gene (5 bases). The CDR3 is 14 amino acids. Germline V CDR1 and CDR2: MNHNS, SASEGT. V lost 6 bases to trimming and J lost 3 bases, with 15 bases between them. The CDR3 DNA reads TGTGCCAGCAGCCTCCCAAGTCAGGGCTACGAGCAGTACTTC. This translates into CASSLPSQGYEQYF.

The CDR3 spells CASSPTWNMNTEAFF. CDR3 bases: TGTGCCAGCAGCCCCACGTGGAACATGAACACTGAAGCTTTCTTT. The chain combines TRBV7-8 with TRBJ1-1; no clear D. In germline, CDR1 is SGHVS, CDR2 FQNEAQ. The CDR3 spans 15 residues. Trimming took 5 bases from V and 0 from J, leaving 13 bases between them.

The genes are TRBV6-5 and TRBJ2-4, with TRBD2 as a possible D gene (5 bases). This CDR3 comprises 14 residues. Germline V gives CDR1 MNHEY, CDR2 SVGAGI. With 0 bases removed from V and 6 bases from J, the gap between germline ends came to 9 bases. This chain's CDR3 is CASSYSAGGNIQYF. In DNA form, the CDR3 reads TGTGCCAGCAGTTACTCCGCTGGAGGAAACATTCAGTACTTC.

The V gene is TRBV7-2, the J gene TRBJ2-3; D ambiguous. The length of the CDR3 is 11 residues. Per germline, CDR1 SGHTA and CDR2 FQGNSA. Trimming shortened V by 6 bases and J by 3 bases, and 4 bases separated the two germline ends. CDR3 region: CASRTTDTQYF. For the CDR3, the DNA is TGTGCCAGCAGAACGACAGATACGCAGTATTTT.

The V and J genes are TRBV4-3 and TRBJ2-5; TRBD2 aligns across 9 bases. The CDR3 spans 18 residues. V gave up 0 bases and J gave up 3 bases; unmatched junction bases: 11. Germline CDR1 is LGHNA and CDR2 is YSLEER. CDR3 DNA: TGCGCCAGCAGCCAAGATCTGGGGGCTCTAGCGGGAAAAGAGACCCAGTACTTC. Translating gives CASSQDLGALAGKETQYF.

The chain couples TRBV4-1 to TRBJ2-3; D is uncertain. This CDR3 has 14 amino acids. V dropped 4 bases and J dropped 0 bases, with 8 bases sitting between them. Per the germline V gene, CDR1 is MGHRA and CDR2 is YSYEKL. The DNA for the CDR3 is TGCGCCAGCAGCCCTAGGCGTAGCACAGATACGCAGTATTTT. Translating it yields CASSPRRSTDTQYF.

V usage is TRBV10-3 and J usage is TRBJ2-5; unclear D gene. The CDR3 has 13 amino acids. Germline values: CDR1 ENHRY, CDR2 SYGVKD. V dropped 11 bases and J dropped 2 bases, with 15 bases sitting between them. The CDR3 reads CASQARRQETQYF. DNA for the CDR3: TGTGCCTCCCAAGCCCGGCGACAAGAGACCCAGTACTTC.

The genes are TRBV19 and TRBJ2-7, with TRBD1 matching over 10 bases. V was pared by 10 bases and J by 1 base, with 7 bases of the junction left unmatched. The CDR3 extends over 14 amino acids. Per germline, CDR1 LNHDA and CDR2 SQIVND (reference sequence). CDR3 sequence: CATRDRGLSYEQYF. The CDR3 nucleotides read TGTGCCACTAGAGACAGGGGGCTATCCTACGAGCAGTACTTC.

The CDR3: CASSQEGYGTEAFF. Here the CDR3 DNA reads TGTGCCAGCTCACAGGAGGGGTACGGCACTGAAGCTTTCTTT. The chain carries TRBV18 and TRBJ1-1; a possible D gene is TRBD1 (5 bases). V lost 4 bases, J lost 4 bases, and 13 bases lay in between. This CDR3 is built from 14 residues. Germline V lookup: CDR1 KGHSH, CDR2 LQKENI. The full variable domain, completed using reference TRBV18 and TRBJ1-1, is NAGVMQNPRHLVRRRGQEARLRCSPMKGHSHVYWYRQLPEEGLKFMVYLQKENIIDESGMPKERFSAEFPKEGPSILRIQQVVRGDSAAYFCASSQEGYGTEAFFGQGTRLTVV.

The CDR3 DNA sequence: TGTGCTAGTGGTTTGTTGGTGGACAGGTTCTCTGGAAACACCATATATTTT. Encoded protein: CASGLLVDRFSGNTIYF. V is TRBV12-5 and J is TRBJ1-3; 7 bases align to TRBD1. Per the germline V gene, CDR1 is LGHNT and CDR2 is FRNRAP. The CDR3 has 17 residues. The junction had 7 bases not matched to a gene; V was cut back by 2 bases and J by 0 bases.

V gene TRBV30 combines with J gene TRBJ2-3; D gene unclear. The V end was cut by 4 bases, the J end by 0 bases, with 14 bases between. The CDR3 runs 15 residues. From germline, CDR1 is GTSNPN and CDR2 SVGIG (reference sequence). CDR3 sequence reads: CAWKLGPSSTDTQYF. As DNA, the CDR3 is TGTGCCTGGAAACTCGGCCCTTCTAGCACAGATACGCAGTATTTT.

This clone was seen just once. The J gene is TRBJ2-7, the V gene TRBV5-4, with TRBD2 identical over 9 bases. The germline gives CDR1 SGHNT, CDR2 YYREEE (reference sequence). The V gene end was trimmed by 4 bases and the J gene end by 6 bases; junction bases not matched to a gene: 8. The CDR3 spans 14 residues. The DNA for the CDR3 is TGTGCCAGCAGCCTCGGGACTAGCAGGATCGAGCAGTACTTC. Translation gives CASSLGTSRIEQYF.